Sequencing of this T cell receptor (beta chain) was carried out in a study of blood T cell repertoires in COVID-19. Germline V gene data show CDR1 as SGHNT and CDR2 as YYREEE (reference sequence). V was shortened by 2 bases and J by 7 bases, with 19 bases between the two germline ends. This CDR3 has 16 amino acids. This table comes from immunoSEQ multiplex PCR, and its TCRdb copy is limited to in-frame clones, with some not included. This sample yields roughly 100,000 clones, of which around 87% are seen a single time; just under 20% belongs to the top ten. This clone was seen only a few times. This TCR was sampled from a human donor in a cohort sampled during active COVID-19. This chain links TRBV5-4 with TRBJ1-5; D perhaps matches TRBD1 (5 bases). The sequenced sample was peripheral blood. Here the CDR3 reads CASSFHRDWRIQPQHF. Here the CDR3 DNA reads TGTGCCAGCAGCTTTCACCGGGACTGGCGCATCCAGCCCCAGCATTTT.